The 7 T cell receptor beta chains presented below share a single source sample, sequenced in a study of lymphopenia after photon versus proton radiotherapy. TCRdb's copy holds only in-frame clones and misses some; the assay was immunoSEQ multiplex PCR. Seen here are around 66,000 clones, 86% observed once, and the top ten hold around 2.1%. The sample in question was peripheral blood, obtained from a patient treated with photon-based radiotherapy. All receptors derive from a man aged 40-50 years with gastric cancer.

The chain combines TRBV7-3 with TRBJ1-2; D unclear. Germline CDR1 and CDR2: SGHTA and FQGTGA. The CDR3 contains 14 residues. The V end lost 6 bases, the J end lost 3 bases, and 14 bases lay between the germline ends. The CDR3 spells CASSLSGWDYGYTF. The CDR3 coding sequence is TGTGCCAGCAGTCTGAGTGGTTGGGACTATGGCTACACCTTC.

This clone counts as medium-sized (0.01 to 0.1%). V and J are TRBV7-6 and TRBJ2-7, with 7 bases fitting TRBD1. The length of the CDR3 is 16 residues. With 2 bases clipped from V and 0 bases from J, the junction kept 7 bases outside the gene matches. From germline, CDR1 is SGHVS and CDR2 FNYEAQ. The CDR3 coding sequence is TGTGCCAGCAGCTTAAGGACAGGCTCGAGCTCCTACGAGCAGTACTTC. As protein: CASSLRTGSSSYEQYF.

The chain combines TRBV6-5 with TRBJ1-1; no clear D gene. The V end lost 3 bases, the J end lost 4 bases, and 9 bases lay between the germline ends. The CDR3 runs 13 residues. Germline CDR1 is MNHEY and CDR2 is SVGAGI. CDR3 loop: CASSYRWGTEAFF. The CDR3 region has the DNA TGTGCCAGCAGTTATAGGTGGGGCACTGAAGCTTTCTTT.

The CDR3 spells CASSKWAGDNSPLHF. CDR3 DNA sequence: TGTGCCAGCTCGAAGTGGGCAGGGGACAATTCACCCCTCCACTTT. V gene TRBV27 combines with J gene TRBJ1-6; a weak D match, TRBD1 (6 bases). The V end was cut by 8 bases, the J end by 7 bases, with 18 bases between. There are 15 residues in the CDR3. Germline-derived CDR1 and CDR2 are MNHEY and SMNVEV (reference sequence).

V is TRBV19 and J is TRBJ1-6, with TRBD1 as a possible D gene (5 bases). Germline V lookup: CDR1 LNHDA, CDR2 SQIVND (reference sequence). The CDR3 sequence is 13 residues long. Trimming shortened V by 10 bases and J by 10 bases, and 17 bases separated the two germline ends. The CDR3 sequence is CAIRKGVGSPLHF. The CDR3 DNA is TGTGCCATCAGGAAAGGGGTAGGGTCACCCCTCCACTTT.

The genes are TRBV19 and TRBJ1-4, with 8 positions matching TRBD1. CDR3 size: 16 residues. CDR1 and CDR2 (germline): LNHDA, SQIVND (reference sequence). V shed 4 bases, J shed 2 bases, and the junction held 6 bases outside the gene matches. In nucleotides, the CDR3 is TGTGCCAGTAGTACCTCTGGACAGGGCACTAATGAAAAACTGTTTTTT. It translates to CASSTSGQGTNEKLFF.

This CDR3 reads CASSQGAGARLEKLFF. The DNA for the CDR3 is TGCGCCAGCAGCCAAGGGGCGGGGGCGCGGTTAGAAAAACTGTTTTTT. V and J are TRBV4-1 and TRBJ1-4; D is perhaps TRBD1 (6 bases). The CDR3 has 16 amino acids. The V gene lost 1 base and the J gene lost 8 bases, with 17 bases spanning the gap. Germline lookup yields CDR1 MGHRA and CDR2 YSYEKL.